What follows describes a single TCR beta chain. Its antigen is not known. The data belong to a study of T cell responses to AZD1222 COVID-19 vaccine. Study results and limitations: Repertoires were obtained solely post-peak T cell response. Donors were mostly white British, more females; clonal diversity possibly underestimated. At study baseline, merely over 5 AZD1222 recipients were seropositive.

After removal of 7 bases from V and 2 bases from J, the junction contained 17 bases not matched to a gene. Per germline, CDR1 SNHLY and CDR2 FYNNEI. The CDR3 covers 19 residues. The table came from immunoSEQ multiplex PCR; TCRdb's copy has only in-frame clones and leaves some out. The sample has 160,000 or so clones, 88% seen once. The clonotype originates from an adult who had recovered from COVID-19. The starting material was peripheral blood, obtained after recovery from COVID-19. The chain recombines TRBV2 with TRBJ2-3, with TRBD2 identical over 11 bases. CDR3 bases: TGTGCCAGCACCGAGTGGCCCCGTAGCGGGGGGGGACCCACAGATACGCAGTATTTT. Translation: CASTEWPRSGGGPTDTQYF.